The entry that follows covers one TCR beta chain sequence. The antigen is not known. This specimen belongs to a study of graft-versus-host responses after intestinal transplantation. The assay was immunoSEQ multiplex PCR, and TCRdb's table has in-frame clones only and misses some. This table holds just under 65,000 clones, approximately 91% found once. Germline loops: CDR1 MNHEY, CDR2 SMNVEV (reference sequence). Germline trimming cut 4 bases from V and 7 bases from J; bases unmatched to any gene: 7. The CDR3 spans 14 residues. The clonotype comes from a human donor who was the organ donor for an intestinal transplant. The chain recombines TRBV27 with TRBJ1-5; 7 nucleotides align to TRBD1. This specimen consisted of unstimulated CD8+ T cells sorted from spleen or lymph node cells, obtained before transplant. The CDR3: CASSSRQGYQPQHF. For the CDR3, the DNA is TGTGCCAGCAGTTCCCGACAGGGTTACCAGCCCCAGCATTTT.